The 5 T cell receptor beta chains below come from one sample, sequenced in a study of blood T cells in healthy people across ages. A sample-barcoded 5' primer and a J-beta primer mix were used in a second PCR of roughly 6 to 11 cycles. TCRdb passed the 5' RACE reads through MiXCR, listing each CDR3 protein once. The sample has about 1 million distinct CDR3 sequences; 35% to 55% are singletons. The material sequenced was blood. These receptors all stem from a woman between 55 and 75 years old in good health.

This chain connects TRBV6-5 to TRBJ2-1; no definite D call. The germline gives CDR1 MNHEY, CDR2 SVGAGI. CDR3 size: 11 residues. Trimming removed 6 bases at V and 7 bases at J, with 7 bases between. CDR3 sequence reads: CASSNGNEQFF. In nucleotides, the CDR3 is TGTGCCAGCAGCAACGGGAATGAGCAGTTCTTC.

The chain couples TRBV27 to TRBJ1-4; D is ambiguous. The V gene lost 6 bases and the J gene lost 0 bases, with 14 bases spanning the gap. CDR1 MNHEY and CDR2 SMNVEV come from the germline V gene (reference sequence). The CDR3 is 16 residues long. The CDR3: CASSRKSAATNEKLFF. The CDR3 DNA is TGTGCCAGCAGCCGGAAGTCGGCTGCAACTAATGAAAAACTGTTTTTT.

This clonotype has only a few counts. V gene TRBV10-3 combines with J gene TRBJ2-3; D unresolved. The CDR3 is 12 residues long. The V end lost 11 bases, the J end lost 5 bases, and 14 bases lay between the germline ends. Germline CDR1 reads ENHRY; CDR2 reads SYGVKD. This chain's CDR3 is CAVTTSGDTQYF. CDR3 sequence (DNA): TGTGCCGTCACCACCAGTGGAGATACGCAGTATTTT.

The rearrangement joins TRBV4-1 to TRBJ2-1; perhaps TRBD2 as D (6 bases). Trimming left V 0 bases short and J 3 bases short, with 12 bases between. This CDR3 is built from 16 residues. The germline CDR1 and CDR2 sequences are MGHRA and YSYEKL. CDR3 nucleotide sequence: TGCGCCAGCAGCCAAGAAAGCGGGTTCATCTACAATGAGCAGTTCTTC. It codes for CASSQESGFIYNEQFF.

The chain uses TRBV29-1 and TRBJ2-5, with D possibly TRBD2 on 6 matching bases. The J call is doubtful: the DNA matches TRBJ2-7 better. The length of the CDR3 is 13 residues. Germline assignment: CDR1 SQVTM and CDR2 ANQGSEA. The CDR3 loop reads CSVDSLAGGEQYF. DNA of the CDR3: TGCAGCGTTGACTCACTTGCCGGGGGCGAGCAGTACTTC.